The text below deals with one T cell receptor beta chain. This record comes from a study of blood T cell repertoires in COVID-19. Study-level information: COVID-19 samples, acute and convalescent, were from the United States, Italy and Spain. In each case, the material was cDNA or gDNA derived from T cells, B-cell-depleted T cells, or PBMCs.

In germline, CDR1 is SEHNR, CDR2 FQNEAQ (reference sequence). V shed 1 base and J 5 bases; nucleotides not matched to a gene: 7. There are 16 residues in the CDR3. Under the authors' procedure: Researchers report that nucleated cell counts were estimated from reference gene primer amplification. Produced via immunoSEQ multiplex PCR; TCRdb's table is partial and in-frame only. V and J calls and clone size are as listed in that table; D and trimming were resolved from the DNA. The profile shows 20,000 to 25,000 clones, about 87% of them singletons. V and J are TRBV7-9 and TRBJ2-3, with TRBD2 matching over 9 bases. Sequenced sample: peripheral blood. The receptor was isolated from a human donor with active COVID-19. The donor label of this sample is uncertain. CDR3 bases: TGTGCCAGCAGCTTAGGAAATAGCGGGAGAGGAGATACGCAGTATTTT. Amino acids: CASSLGNSGRGDTQYF.